Here is one T cell receptor beta chain with its context. The V gene lost 5 bases and the J gene lost 4 bases, with 6 bases spanning the gap. This CDR3 contains 11 residues. Germline CDR1 reads SGHTA; CDR2 reads FQGNSA. This record belongs to a study of identifying expanded T cells in peripheral blood. Measured with immunoSEQ multiplex PCR; TCRdb has only the in-frame clones, and not every one. The sample lists 70,000 or so clones, 85% to 90% seen once, with over 2.5% in the top ten. Sequenced: blood. The sequence was obtained from a person aged 18-69 years in good health. The rearrangement uses TRBV7-2 and TRBJ2-7; D not certain. CDR3 in DNA: TGTGCCAGCAGCCTCAGATACGAGCAGTACTTC. Its translation is CASSLRYEQYF.